A single sample is the source of the 28 T cell receptor beta chains below, sequenced in a study of blood T cell repertoires in COVID-19. The data were produced by immunoSEQ multiplex PCR, yet TCRdb's version contains in-frame clones alone and is incomplete. Among some 150,000 clones listed, roughly 78% were seen once. The sequencing sample was made of peripheral blood. The receptors stem from an elderly man with acute or convalescent COVID-19.

The rearrangement uses TRBV5-1 and TRBJ2-7; D not certain. The CDR3 length is 13 residues. Germline CDR1 SGHRS, CDR2 YFSETQ. V lost 4 bases, J lost 1 base, and 9 bases lay in between. CDR3: CASSNAGSYEQYF. The DNA for the CDR3 is TGCGCCAGCAGCAACGCAGGTTCCTACGAGCAGTACTTC.

V usage is TRBV12-1 and J usage is TRBJ2-7; the D call in the table, TRBD1, was not verified against the DNA. TRBV12-1 has pseudogene status. The CDR3 covers 20 residues. DNA of the CDR3: TGTGCCAGCAGCTATTCGACGATCCGACTCACCGGGACAGGGAGGTACGAGCAGTACGTC. Translated, it gives CASSYSTIRLTGTGRYEQYV.

The chain employs TRBV6-1 and TRBJ1-2; 8 nucleotides agree with TRBD1. J lost 2 bases, V lost 2 bases, and 4 bases had no gene match. Germline V gene lookup returns CDR1 MNHNS and CDR2 SASEGT. The CDR3 contains 15 residues. DNA of the CDR3: TGTGCCAGCAGTGAACAGGGGGCATGGAACTATGGCTACACCTTC. This sequence encodes CASSEQGAWNYGYTF.

The J gene is TRBJ1-6, the V gene TRBV7-2; D uncertain. Germline V gene data show CDR1 as SGHTA and CDR2 as FQGNSA. The CDR3 is 15 residues long. Trimming cost V 1 base and J 9 bases, with 13 bases left between them. CDR3: CASSLVRGSGSPLHF. The CDR3 DNA reads TGTGCCAGCAGCTTAGTCCGGGGAAGTGGTTCACCCCTCCACTTT.

The chain joins TRBV11-2 to TRBJ2-4, with 8 bases that match TRBD1. Germline values: CDR1 SGHAT, CDR2 FQNNGV. The CDR3 consists of 15 residues. Unmatched junction bases numbered 5, after V lost 0 bases and J lost 7 bases. CDR3 loop: CASSLDRGRGNIQYF. In DNA form, the CDR3 reads TGTGCCAGCAGCTTAGACAGGGGGCGAGGGAACATTCAGTACTTC.

This chain's CDR3 is CASKTGLDTQYF. The CDR3 nucleotides are TGTGCCAGCAAGACAGGGCTGGATACGCAGTATTTT. The rearrangement uses TRBV2 and TRBJ2-3; 7 bases align to TRBD1. The CDR3 has 12 amino acids. Trimming took 7 bases from V and 6 from J; bases not matched to a gene: 4. Germline V lookup: CDR1 SNHLY, CDR2 FYNNEI. Filled out from reference TRBV2 and TRBJ2-3, the complete variable domain reads EPEVTQTPSHQVTQMGQEVILRCVPISNHLYFYWYRQILGQKVEFLVSFYNNEISEKSEIFDDQFSVERPDGSNFTLKIRSTKLEDSAMYFCASKTGLDTQYFGPGTRLTVL.

This chain joins TRBV27 and TRBJ2-7, with a tentative D call TRBD2 (5 bases). Germline V lookup: CDR1 MNHEY, CDR2 SMNVEV (reference sequence). This CDR3 contains 13 residues. Trimming removed 2 bases from V and 2 bases from J, with 7 bases in between. DNA of the CDR3: TGTGCCAGCAGTTTAAGCGGACCCTACGAGCAGTACTTC. Its translation: CASSLSGPYEQYF.

The chain recombines TRBV5-1 with TRBJ1-2; D possibly corresponds to TRBD1 (6 bases). The V end lost 3 bases, the J end lost 0 bases, and 9 bases lay between the germline ends. The CDR3 consists of 14 residues. Germline values: CDR1 SGHRS, CDR2 YFSETQ. Here the CDR3 DNA reads TGCGCCAGCAGCTCGGACAGTACTAACTATGGCTACACCTTC. The encoded protein is CASSSDSTNYGYTF.

This clone was counted a single time. V usage is TRBV7-6 and J usage is TRBJ1-1; D may be TRBD1 (6 bases). The germline CDR1 and CDR2 sequences are SGHVS and FNYEAQ. This CDR3 is built from 15 residues. The V end was cut by 4 bases, the J end by 1 base, with 13 bases between. The CDR3 nucleotides are TGTGCCAGCAGCTCCAAGGGACAACCGAACACTGAAGCTTTCTTT. It translates to CASSSKGQPNTEAFF.

The CDR3 nucleotides are TGTGCCTGGAGTCGGGACAGGGGGAACTATGGCTACACCTTC. Translated: CAWSRDRGNYGYTF. The chain recombines TRBV30 with TRBJ1-2; 11 bases are a match to TRBD1. This CDR3 has 14 residues. Germline V gene lookup returns CDR1 GTSNPN and CDR2 SVGIG (reference sequence). With V trimmed by 2 bases and J by 2 bases, 1 base remained unmatched.

This chain links TRBV5-8 with TRBJ2-5; no clear D. Trimming cost V 4 bases and J 1 base, with 14 bases left between them. Germline loops: CDR1 SGHTS, CDR2 YDEGEE. CDR3 length: 15 residues. The CDR3 coding sequence is TGTGCCAGCAGCCAGGTCGGCGTGACCCAAGAGACCCAGTACTTC. Translated, it gives CASSQVGVTQETQYF.

The rearrangement uses TRBV12-3 or TRBV12-4 and TRBJ2-1; possible D gene TRBD1, 5 bases. This CDR3 has 12 residues. Trimming left V 1 base short and J 14 bases short, with 12 bases between. The DNA of the CDR3 is TGTGCCAGCAGTTTAGGCAGGGTCAGGAAGTTCTTC. Its translation is CASSLGRVRKFF.

The V gene is TRBV4-2, the J gene TRBJ2-2; D not resolved. Germline CDR1 is LGHNA and CDR2 is YNFKEQ. The CDR3 contains 13 residues. V lost 2 bases and J lost 4, with 5 bases in between. This CDR3 reads CASSQTSTGELFF. CDR3 DNA sequence: TGTGCCAGCAGCCAAACTTCCACCGGGGAGCTGTTTTTT.

The V gene is TRBV19, the J gene TRBJ1-6, with D maybe TRBD1 (6 bases). Trimming removed 2 bases at V and 7 bases at J, with 12 bases between. The germline V gene has CDR1 LNHDA and CDR2 SQIVND (reference sequence). This CDR3 region has 15 residues. CDR3 DNA sequence: TGTGCCAGTAGTATAACTAAGGGGGAAAATTCACCCCTCCACTTT. Amino acid sequence: CASSITKGENSPLHF.

In nucleotides, the CDR3 is TGTGCCAGCAGCTTCGGCCAGCGGGGACACTACGAGCAGTACTTC. This codes for CASSFGQRGHYEQYF. The V and J genes are TRBV7-9 and TRBJ2-7, with D tentatively TRBD2 (7 bases). The V end was cut by 3 bases, the J end by 3 bases, with 15 bases between. The CDR3 has 15 amino acids. Germline V gene data show CDR1 as SEHNR and CDR2 as FQNEAQ (reference sequence).

The chain couples TRBV2 to TRBJ2-2; tentatively, D is TRBD1 (6 bases). CDR3 size: 14 residues. The germline V gene encodes CDR1 SNHLY and CDR2 FYNNEI. V was clipped by 6 bases and J by 2 bases, with 10 bases between them. The CDR3 DNA reads TGTGCCAGCAGCCACAGGGAAAACACCGGGGAGCTGTTTTTT. It encodes CASSHRENTGELFF.

The gene calls are TRBV7-2 and TRBJ2-1; weak D call: TRBD1 (5 bases). Per the germline V gene, CDR1 is SGHTA and CDR2 is FQGNSA. Trimming shortened V by 1 base and J by 2 bases, and 9 bases separated the two germline ends. This CDR3 comprises 15 residues. The CDR3 DNA is TGTGCCAGCAGCTTAGTCAAGGGGCCCTACAATGAGCAGTTCTTC. As protein: CASSLVKGPYNEQFF.

The chain couples TRBV28 to TRBJ2-2, with D unclear. CDR1 is MDHEN and CDR2 is SYDVKM in the germline V gene. The germline V and J ends were trimmed by 8 bases and 5 bases, with 9 bases remaining between them. The CDR3 has 12 residues. The CDR3 spells CASRTGTGELFF. The CDR3 bases are TGTGCCAGCCGTACCGGGACCGGGGAGCTGTTTTTT.

The rearrangement uses TRBV28 and TRBJ2-5; TRBD2 is a possible D gene (7 bases). The CDR3 totals 16 residues. Trimming cost V 3 bases and J 0 bases, with 14 bases left between them. Germline V CDR1 and CDR2: MDHEN, SYDVKM. The CDR3 spells CASSLTGGGNQETQYF. CDR3 nucleotides: TGTGCCAGCAGTTTGACGGGCGGGGGCAACCAAGAGACCCAGTACTTC.

The genes are TRBV4-2 and TRBJ1-1, with a weak D call TRBD1 (6 bases). There are 15 residues in the CDR3. The germline V gene has CDR1 LGHNA and CDR2 YNFKEQ. Trimming took 1 base from V and 1 from J, leaving 10 bases between them. The CDR3 sequence is CASSQVGGTNTEAFF. In DNA, the CDR3 is TGTGCCAGCAGCCAAGTAGGGGGAACGAACACTGAAGCTTTCTTT.

This rearrangement joins TRBV2 to TRBJ2-1; 8 nucleotides align to TRBD2. This CDR3 spans 13 amino acids. The germline V gene has CDR1 SNHLY and CDR2 FYNNEI. The junction had 4 bases not matched to a gene; V was cut back by 6 bases and J by 6 bases. The CDR3 region has the DNA TGTGCCAGCAGGGGGACTAGGAGCAATGAGCAGTTCTTC. It translates to CASRGTRSNEQFF.

This clone was observed once. The CDR3 loop reads CASSLSGPLYGYTF. CDR3 nucleotide sequence: TGTGCCAGCAGTTTATCAGGGCCCCTATATGGCTACACCTTC. The V call is TRBV28, the J call TRBJ1-2; a possible D gene is TRBD1 (5 bases). Deletions cut 1 base from V and 5 bases from J, with 11 bases between. CDR1 and CDR2 (germline): MDHEN, SYDVKM. The CDR3 length is 14 residues.

This chain connects TRBV18 to TRBJ1-5, with D perhaps matching TRBD1 (5 bases). The V gene lost 4 bases and the J gene lost 7 bases, with 14 bases spanning the gap. The CDR3 covers 14 residues. The germline gives CDR1 KGHSH, CDR2 LQKENI. This CDR3 reads CASSRGGGSQPQHF. The CDR3 region has the DNA TGTGCCAGCTCACGGGGGGGAGGGAGCCAGCCCCAGCATTTT.

The chain employs TRBV7-2 and TRBJ2-5; TRBD1 matches at 7 bases. From germline, CDR1 is SGHTA and CDR2 FQGNSA. The V and J ends lost 5 bases and 2 bases, in that order; junction bases with no gene match: 5. The CDR3 totals 14 residues. This CDR3 is CASSPRDSQETQYF. As DNA, the CDR3 is TGTGCCAGCAGCCCTCGGGACAGTCAAGAGACCCAGTACTTC.

In this sample, this clone turned up a few times. The chain couples TRBV5-1 to TRBJ2-5; 7 bases map to TRBD2. The V gene's germline CDR1 is SGHRS and CDR2 YFSETQ. With V trimmed by 6 bases and J by 4 bases, 9 bases remained unmatched. The CDR3 runs to 14 residues. The CDR3 DNA is TGCGCCAGCACCCCGGGGGGAAGAGGAGAGACCCAGTACTTC. Amino acids: CASTPGGRGETQYF. The complete variable domain, with remaining parts taken from reference TRBV5-1 and TRBJ2-5, reads KAGVTQTPRYLIKTRGQQVTLSCSPISGHRSVSWYQQTPGQGLQFLFEYFSETQRNKGNFPGRFSGRQFSNSRSEMNVSTLELGDSALYLCASTPGGRGETQYFGPGTRLLVL.

This rearrangement joins TRBV7-3 to TRBJ1-1; unclear D gene. V dropped 5 bases and J dropped 10 bases, with 17 bases sitting between them. Germline lookup yields CDR1 SGHTA and CDR2 FQGTGA. The CDR3 totals 13 residues. CDR3 protein: CASSPNSGGRAFF. The CDR3 bases are TGTGCCAGCAGCCCAAACAGCGGAGGGCGAGCTTTCTTT.

The V and J genes are TRBV27 and TRBJ1-5; 9 bases map to TRBD1. This CDR3 has 16 amino acids. The V and J ends lost 6 bases and 2 bases, in that order; junction bases with no gene match: 8. CDR1 is MNHEY and CDR2 is SMNVEV in the germline V gene (reference sequence). CDR3 residues: CASRFPRDRGNQPQHF. The CDR3 region has the DNA TGTGCCAGCAGATTCCCCCGGGACAGGGGCAATCAGCCCCAGCATTTT.

This clone showed up just a few times. CDR3: CASSLSGTGRSADTQYF. DNA for the CDR3: TGTGCCAGCAGCTTGAGTGGGACAGGGCGGAGTGCAGATACGCAGTATTTT. V and J are TRBV5-4 and TRBJ2-3, with 9 bases that match TRBD1. This CDR3 contains 17 residues. The ends lost 1 base at V and 4 bases at J; junction bases unmatched: 10. Germline-derived CDR1 and CDR2 are SGHNT and YYREEE (reference sequence).